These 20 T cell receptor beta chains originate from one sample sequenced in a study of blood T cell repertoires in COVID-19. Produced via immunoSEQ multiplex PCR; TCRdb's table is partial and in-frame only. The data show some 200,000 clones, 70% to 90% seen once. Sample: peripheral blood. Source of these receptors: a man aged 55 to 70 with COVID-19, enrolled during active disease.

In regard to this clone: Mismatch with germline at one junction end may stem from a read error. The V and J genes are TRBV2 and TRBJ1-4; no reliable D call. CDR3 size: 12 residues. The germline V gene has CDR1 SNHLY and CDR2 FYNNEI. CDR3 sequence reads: CASSGSKEKLFF. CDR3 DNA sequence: TGTGCCAGCAGTGGGTCTAAGGAAAAACTGTTTTTT.

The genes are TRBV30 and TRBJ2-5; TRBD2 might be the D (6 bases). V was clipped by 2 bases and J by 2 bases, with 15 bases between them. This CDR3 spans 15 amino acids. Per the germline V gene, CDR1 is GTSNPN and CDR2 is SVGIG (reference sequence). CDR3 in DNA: TGTGCCTGGAGTCCTGCAATGGGGGGACAAGAGACCCAGTACTTC. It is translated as CAWSPAMGGQETQYF.

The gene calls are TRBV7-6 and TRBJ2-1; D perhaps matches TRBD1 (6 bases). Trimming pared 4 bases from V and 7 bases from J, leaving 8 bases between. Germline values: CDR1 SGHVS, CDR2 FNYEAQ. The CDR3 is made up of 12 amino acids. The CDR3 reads CASSYRENEQFF. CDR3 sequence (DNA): TGTGCCAGCAGCTACAGGGAGAATGAGCAGTTCTTC.

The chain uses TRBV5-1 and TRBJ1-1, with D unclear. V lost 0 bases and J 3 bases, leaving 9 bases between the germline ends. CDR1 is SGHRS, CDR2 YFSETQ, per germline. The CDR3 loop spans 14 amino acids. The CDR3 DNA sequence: TGCGCCAGCAGCTTGGCCTACAGAGACACTGAAGCTTTCTTT. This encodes CASSLAYRDTEAFF.

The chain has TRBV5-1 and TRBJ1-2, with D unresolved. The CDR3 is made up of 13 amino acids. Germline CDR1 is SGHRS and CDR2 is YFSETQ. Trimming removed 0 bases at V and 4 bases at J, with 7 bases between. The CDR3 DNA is TGCGCCAGCAGCTTGGATACAGCCTATGGCTACACCTTC. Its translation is CASSLDTAYGYTF.

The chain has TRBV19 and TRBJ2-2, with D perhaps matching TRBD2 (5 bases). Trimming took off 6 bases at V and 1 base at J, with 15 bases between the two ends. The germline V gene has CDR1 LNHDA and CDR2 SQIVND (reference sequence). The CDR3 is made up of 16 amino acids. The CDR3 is CASSGGITVNTGELFF. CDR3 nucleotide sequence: TGTGCCAGTAGCGGAGGAATCACAGTGAACACCGGGGAGCTGTTTTTT. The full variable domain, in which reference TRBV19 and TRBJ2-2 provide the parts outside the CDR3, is DGGITQSPKYLFRKEGQNVTLSCEQNLNHDAMYWYRQDPGQGLRLIYYSQIVNDFQKGDIAEGYSVSREKKESFPLTVTSAQKNPTAFYLCASSGGITVNTGELFFGEGSRLTVL.

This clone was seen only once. The CDR3 DNA reads as TGCAGCGTGGCCGGGACAGGGACTCGCGAGCAGTACTTC. Its translation is CSVAGTGTREQYF. The chain is built from TRBV29-1 and TRBJ2-7; 9 nucleotides agree with TRBD1. The CDR3 runs to 13 residues. V lost 6 bases to trimming and J lost 6 bases; unmatched junction nucleotides: 9. The V gene's germline CDR1 is SQVTM and CDR2 ANQGSEA.

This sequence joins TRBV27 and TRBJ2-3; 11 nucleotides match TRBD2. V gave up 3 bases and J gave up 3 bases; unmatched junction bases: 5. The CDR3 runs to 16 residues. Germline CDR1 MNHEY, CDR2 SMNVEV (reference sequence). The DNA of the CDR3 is TGTGCCAGCAGTTTTGATAGCGGGAGGGCAACAGATACGCAGTATTTT. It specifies CASSFDSGRATDTQYF.

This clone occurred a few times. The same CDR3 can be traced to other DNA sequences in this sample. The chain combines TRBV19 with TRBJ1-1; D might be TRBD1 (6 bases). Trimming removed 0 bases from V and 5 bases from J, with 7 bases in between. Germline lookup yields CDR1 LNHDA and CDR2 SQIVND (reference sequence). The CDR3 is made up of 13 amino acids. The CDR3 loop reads CASSIDRGTEAFF. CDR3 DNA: TGTGCCAGTAGTATAGACAGGGGTACTGAAGCTTTCTTT.

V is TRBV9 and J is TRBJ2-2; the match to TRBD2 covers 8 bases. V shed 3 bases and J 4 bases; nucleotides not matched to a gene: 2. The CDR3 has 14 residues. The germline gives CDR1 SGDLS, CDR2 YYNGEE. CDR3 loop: CASSAGLATGELFF. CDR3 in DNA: TGTGCCAGCAGCGCCGGACTAGCCACCGGGGAGCTGTTTTTT.

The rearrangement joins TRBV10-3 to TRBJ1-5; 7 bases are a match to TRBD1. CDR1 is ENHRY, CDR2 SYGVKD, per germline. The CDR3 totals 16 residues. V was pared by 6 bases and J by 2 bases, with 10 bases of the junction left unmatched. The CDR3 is CAIREGQGGGNQPQHF. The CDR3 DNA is TGTGCCATCAGGGAGGGCCAGGGGGGTGGCAATCAGCCCCAGCATTTT.

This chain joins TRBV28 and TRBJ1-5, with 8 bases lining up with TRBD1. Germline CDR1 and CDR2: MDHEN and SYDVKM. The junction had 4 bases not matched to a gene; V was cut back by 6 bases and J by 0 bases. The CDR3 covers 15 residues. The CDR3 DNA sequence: TGTGCCAGCAGCCCGGACAGGGTTAGCAATCAGCCCCAGCATTTT. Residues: CASSPDRVSNQPQHF.

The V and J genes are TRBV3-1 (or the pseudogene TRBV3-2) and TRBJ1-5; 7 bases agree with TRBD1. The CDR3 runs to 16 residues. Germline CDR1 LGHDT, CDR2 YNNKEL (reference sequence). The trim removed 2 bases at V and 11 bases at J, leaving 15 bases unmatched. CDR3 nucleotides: TGTGCCAGCAGCCAACGCCGACAGGGCAGTTTGGGGGCCCAGCATTTT. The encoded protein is CASSQRRQGSLGAQHF.

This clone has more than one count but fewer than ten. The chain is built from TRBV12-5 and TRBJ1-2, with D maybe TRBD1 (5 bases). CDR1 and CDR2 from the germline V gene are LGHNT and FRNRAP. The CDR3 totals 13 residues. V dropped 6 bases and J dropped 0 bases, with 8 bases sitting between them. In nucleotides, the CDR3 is TGTGCTAGTGGCCAGGGTTCTAACTATGGCTACACCTTC. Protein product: CASGQGSNYGYTF.

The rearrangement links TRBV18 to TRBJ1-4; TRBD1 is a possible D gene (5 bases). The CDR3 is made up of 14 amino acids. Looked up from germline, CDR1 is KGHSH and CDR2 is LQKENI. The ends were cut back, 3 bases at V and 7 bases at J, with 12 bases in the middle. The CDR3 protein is CASSPVDTSEKLFF. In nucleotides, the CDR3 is TGTGCCAGCTCACCCGTGGACACGTCTGAAAAACTGTTTTTT.

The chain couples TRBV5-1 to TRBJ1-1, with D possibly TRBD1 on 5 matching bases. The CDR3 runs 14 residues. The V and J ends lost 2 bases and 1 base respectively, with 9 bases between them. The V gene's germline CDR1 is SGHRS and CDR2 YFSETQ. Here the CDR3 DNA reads TGCGCCAGCAGCTTATCAGGGTGGAACACTGAAGCTTTCTTT. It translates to CASSLSGWNTEAFF.

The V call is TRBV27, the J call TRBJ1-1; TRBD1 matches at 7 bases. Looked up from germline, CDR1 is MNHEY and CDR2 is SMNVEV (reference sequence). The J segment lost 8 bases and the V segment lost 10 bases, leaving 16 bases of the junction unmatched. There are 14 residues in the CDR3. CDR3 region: CATVPLDRVGEAFF. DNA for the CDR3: TGTGCCACCGTCCCCCTTGACAGGGTTGGGGAAGCTTTCTTT.

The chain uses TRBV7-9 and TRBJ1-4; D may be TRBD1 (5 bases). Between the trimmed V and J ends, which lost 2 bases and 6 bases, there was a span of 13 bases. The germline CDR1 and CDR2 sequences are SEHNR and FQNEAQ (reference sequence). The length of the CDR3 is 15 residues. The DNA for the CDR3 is TGTGCCAGCAGCTTATCCCCGACAGCTGATGAAAAACTGTTTTTT. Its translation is CASSLSPTADEKLFF.

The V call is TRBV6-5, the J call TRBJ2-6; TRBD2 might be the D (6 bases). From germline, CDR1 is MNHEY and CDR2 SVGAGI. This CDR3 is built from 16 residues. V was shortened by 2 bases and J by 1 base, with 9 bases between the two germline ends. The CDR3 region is CASSYDGGSGANVLTF. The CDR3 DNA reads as TGTGCCAGCAGTTACGACGGAGGGTCTGGGGCCAACGTCCTGACTTTC.

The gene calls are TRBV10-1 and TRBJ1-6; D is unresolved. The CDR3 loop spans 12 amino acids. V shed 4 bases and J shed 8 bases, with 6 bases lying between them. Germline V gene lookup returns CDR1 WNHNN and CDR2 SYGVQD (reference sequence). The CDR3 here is CASSGGDSPLHF. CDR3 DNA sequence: TGCGCCAGCAGTGGAGGAGATTCACCCCTCCACTTT.